Only a few counts were recorded for the clone carrying this T cell receptor (beta chain). Trimming left V 4 bases short and J 7 bases short, with 20 bases between. The CDR3 is 16 residues long. CDR1 and CDR2 (germline): SGHDT, YYEEEE. These data come from a study of blood T cell repertoires in COVID-19. On the study more broadly: The study drew acute and convalescent COVID-19 samples from the United States, Italy and Spain. Sample material is recorded as cDNA or gDNA derived from T cells, B-cell-depleted T cells, or PBMCs.

Original handling: Amplification with reference gene primers provided the estimates of nucleated cell counts. Clones were sequenced by immunoSEQ multiplex PCR, and TCRdb holds only the in-frame ones, with some missing. D and trimming come from the DNA, and the V and J calls and clone size come from that table. This repertoire shows about 160,000 clones, 86% found once; its top ten account for approximately 7%. Material: peripheral blood. The rearrangement joins TRBV5-6 to TRBJ2-2, with D possibly being TRBD2 (7 bases). The source of this sequence is a man aged 50 or older with active or convalescent COVID-19. CDR3 sequence reads: CASSPAGAGRSGELFF. In DNA, the CDR3 is TGTGCCAGCAGCCCCGCGGGGGCCGGGCGCAGCGGGGAGCTGTTTTTT. The variable domain in full, completed from reference TRBV5-6 and TRBJ2-2, reads DAGVTQSPTHLIKTRGQQVTLRCSPKSGHDTVSWYQQALGQGPQFIFQYYEEEERQRGNFPDRFSGHQFPNYSSELNVNALLLGDSALYLCASSPAGAGRSGELFFGEGSRLTVL.